The 29 T cell receptor beta chains in this list originate from one sample, sequenced in a study of blood T cell repertoires in COVID-19. The data were produced by immunoSEQ multiplex PCR, yet TCRdb's version contains in-frame clones alone and is incomplete. The sample holds over 150,000 clones, approximately 79% seen once. Sample: PBMCs or T cells enriched from blood (not recorded which). The receptor source for this set is a woman aged 70-85 years in a cohort exposed to, infected with or recovered from COVID-19 (not recorded which).

The gene calls are TRBV10-1 and TRBJ1-5; D remains ambiguous. The germline V gene has CDR1 WNHNN and CDR2 SYGVQD (reference sequence). V was cut by 4 bases and J by 3 bases, with 10 bases left in between. The CDR3 loop spans 14 amino acids. The CDR3 bases are TGCGCCAGCAGTGGGGAGATTAACAATCAGCCCCAGCATTTT. Protein sequence: CASSGEINNQPQHF.

CDR3 sequence: CASTPGGTNEKLFF. In DNA, the CDR3 is TGTGCCAGCACCCCAGGGGGGACTAATGAAAAACTGTTTTTT. This sequence joins TRBV28 and TRBJ1-4; TRBD1 agrees at 7 bases. The CDR3 loop spans 14 amino acids. The germline V gene has CDR1 MDHEN and CDR2 SYDVKM. V was clipped by 7 bases and J by 2 bases; unmatched bases: 4.

The rearrangement uses TRBV7-6 and TRBJ2-7; TRBD2 matches at 11 bases. J was trimmed by 0 bases and V by 4 bases; bases with no gene match: 14. Germline V gene data show CDR1 as SGHVS and CDR2 as FNYEAQ. This CDR3 has 19 amino acids. The CDR3 sequence is CASSYRSRTSGHISYEQYF. The CDR3, as DNA: TGTGCCAGCAGCTACCGATCGCGGACTAGCGGGCACATCTCCTACGAGCAGTACTTC.

The gene calls are TRBV5-1 and TRBJ2-1; possibly TRBD2 for D (6 bases). The V and J ends lost 4 bases and 3 bases respectively, with 20 bases between them. The CDR3 covers 17 residues. Germline values: CDR1 SGHRS, CDR2 YFSETQ. CDR3: CASSPRLVGSHYNEQFF. The CDR3 bases are TGCGCCAGCAGCCCCCGATTAGTCGGGAGCCACTACAATGAGCAGTTCTTC.

V is TRBV12-3 or TRBV12-4 and J is TRBJ2-7; D perhaps matches TRBD1 (5 bases). V was clipped by 2 bases and J by 7 bases, with 12 bases between them. There are 13 residues in the CDR3. CDR3: CASSLRGLWEQYF. Here the CDR3 DNA reads TGTGCCAGCAGTTTAAGGGGCCTCTGGGAGCAGTACTTC.

The chain couples TRBV5-6 to TRBJ2-1, with TRBD2 matching over 7 bases. Germline V gene data show CDR1 as SGHDT and CDR2 as YYEEEE. The CDR3 has 15 residues. V gave up 0 bases and J gave up 3 bases; unmatched junction bases: 3. Here the CDR3 DNA reads TGTGCCAGCAGCTTGGAGCGGGGAGTCTACAATGAGCAGTTCTTC. Translation: CASSLERGVYNEQFF.

The chain links TRBV28 to TRBJ2-3; D not resolved. Per germline, CDR1 MDHEN and CDR2 SYDVKM. The length of the CDR3 is 13 residues. With 2 bases removed from V and 1 base from J, the gap between germline ends came to 4 bases. This CDR3 is CASSLQGTDTQYF. The CDR3 DNA sequence: TGTGCCAGCAGTTTACAGGGCACAGATACGCAGTATTTT.

In this sample, this clone turned up a few times. This chain uses TRBV13 with TRBJ2-1; D call uncertain. Germline V CDR1 and CDR2: PRHDT, FYEKMQ (reference sequence). The CDR3 loop spans 15 amino acids. V was clipped by 0 bases and J by 2 bases, with 8 bases between them. The CDR3: CASSLGAVAYNEQFF. The DNA for the CDR3 is TGTGCCAGCAGCTTAGGAGCCGTCGCCTACAATGAGCAGTTCTTC.

The chain carries TRBV6-5 and TRBJ1-2; D is perhaps TRBD1 (5 bases). CDR3 length equals 11 residues. Germline assignment: CDR1 MNHEY and CDR2 SVGAGI. V lost 6 bases and J lost 4, with 6 bases in between. The CDR3 loop is CASRGGYGYTF. CDR3 nucleotide sequence: TGTGCCAGCAGGGGGGGCTATGGCTACACCTTC.

The chain uses TRBV5-5 and TRBJ2-5; TRBD2 might be the D (6 bases). V was cut by 5 bases and J by 2 bases, with 16 bases left in between. The CDR3 contains 15 residues. From germline, CDR1 is SGHKS and CDR2 YYEKEE (reference sequence). The CDR3 DNA reads TGTGCCAGCAGTCAACTGCTAGCGTCACAAGAGACCCAGTACTTC. It specifies CASSQLLASQETQYF.

The rearrangement joins TRBV29-1 to TRBJ2-1, with TRBD1 as a possible D gene (6 bases). The CDR3 is 12 amino acids. V was shortened by 8 bases and J by 5 bases, with 13 bases between the two germline ends. Germline V gene lookup returns CDR1 SQVTM and CDR2 ANQGSEA. The DNA for the CDR3 is TGCAGCAGTCAGGGGTGGGACAATGAGCAGTTCTTC. Its protein is CSSQGWDNEQFF.

The V gene is TRBV6-1, the J gene TRBJ2-1, with 9 positions matching TRBD2. V lost 1 base, J lost 8 bases, and 12 bases stayed unmatched. Germline loops: CDR1 MNHNS, CDR2 SASEGT. The CDR3 runs 17 residues. CDR3 loop: CASSEVGVAGVVDEQFF. CDR3 coding DNA: TGTGCCAGCAGTGAAGTCGGGGTAGCGGGAGTAGTCGATGAGCAGTTCTTC.

This clone has a count of ten or more. The rearrangement uses TRBV28 and TRBJ1-4; maybe TRBD1 (5 bases). Germline V gives CDR1 MDHEN, CDR2 SYDVKM. This CDR3 contains 14 residues. The V and J ends lost 5 bases and 7 bases respectively, with 14 bases between them. The CDR3 sequence is CASSPSSGGEKLFF. CDR3 nucleotides: TGTGCCAGCAGTCCGTCCTCCGGGGGTGAAAAACTGTTTTTT.

The CDR3 spells CASSAGTATTEQFF. Written as DNA, the CDR3 is TGTGCCAGCAGCGCCGGGACAGCCACAACCGAGCAGTTCTTC. The rearrangement joins TRBV5-5 to TRBJ2-1; 7 bases fit TRBD1. CDR3 length: 14 residues. The germline V gene encodes CDR1 SGHKS and CDR2 YYEKEE (reference sequence). The V and J ends lost 4 bases and 10 bases, in that order; junction bases with no gene match: 11.

The J gene is TRBJ2-3, the V gene TRBV19; 7 nucleotides agree with TRBD2. Unmatched junction bases numbered 13, after V lost 3 bases and J lost 7 bases. From germline, CDR1 is LNHDA and CDR2 SQIVND (reference sequence). The CDR3 contains 16 residues. The CDR3 nucleotides are TGTGCCAGTAGTATCGGACCCGGGGAGGGGAGGTATACGCAGTATTTT. Its protein is CASSIGPGEGRYTQYF.

The rearrangement joins TRBV6-2 or TRBV6-3 to TRBJ2-1, with a weak D call TRBD1 (5 bases). CDR1 MNHEY and CDR2 SVGEGT come from the germline V gene. V lost 5 bases to trimming and J lost 7 bases, with 9 bases between them. This CDR3 has 12 residues. CDR3: CASSQGWNEQFF. For the CDR3, the DNA is TGTGCCAGCAGTCAGGGTTGGAATGAGCAGTTCTTC.

The V and J genes are TRBV5-1 and TRBJ2-5, with 7 bases that match TRBD1. This CDR3 is built from 13 residues. The ends lost 5 bases at V and 4 bases at J; junction bases unmatched: 5. Germline-derived CDR1 and CDR2 are SGHRS and YFSETQ. CDR3: CASRPGQIETQYF. The CDR3 nucleotides read TGCGCCAGCAGACCGGGACAGATAGAGACCCAGTACTTC.

The rearrangement joins TRBV3-1 (or the pseudogene TRBV3-2) to TRBJ2-5; 7 positions match TRBD2. The length of the CDR3 is 15 residues. With 1 base clipped from V and 2 bases from J, the junction kept 4 bases outside the gene matches. Germline V gene sequence: CDR1 LGHDT, CDR2 YNNKEL (reference sequence). The CDR3 protein is CASSQVGRGQETQYF. In nucleotides, the CDR3 is TGTGCCAGCAGCCAAGTGGGGCGGGGGCAAGAGACCCAGTACTTC.

This clone has more than one count but fewer than ten. The rearrangement uses TRBV19 and TRBJ2-1; maybe TRBD2 (7 bases). Germline V gene data show CDR1 as LNHDA and CDR2 as SQIVND (reference sequence). The CDR3 sequence is 16 residues long. V was shortened by 1 base and J by 2 bases, with 12 bases between the two germline ends. The CDR3 DNA follows: TGTGCCAGTAGTATAGCCGGGGGGACACCCTACAATGAGCAGTTCTTC. It codes for CASSIAGGTPYNEQFF.

The CDR3 nucleotides read TGTGCCAGCAGCTTAGAGGGCCGCCGGGACACTAGCACAGATACGCAGTATTTT. Its protein is CASSLEGRRDTSTDTQYF. The genes are TRBV11-2 and TRBJ2-3; maybe TRBD1 (6 bases). Trimming left V 0 bases short and J 0 bases short, with 16 bases between. The CDR3 totals 18 residues. Germline V lookup: CDR1 SGHAT, CDR2 FQNNGV.

V usage is TRBV18 and J usage is TRBJ2-5; 7 bases map to TRBD2. The V gene end was trimmed by 6 bases and the J gene end by 0 bases; junction bases not matched to a gene: 10. CDR1 is KGHSH, CDR2 LQKENI, per germline. The CDR3 loop spans 16 amino acids. CDR3 in amino acids: CASSPPSGFYQETQYF. The CDR3 DNA reads TGTGCCAGCTCGCCTCCTAGCGGATTCTACCAAGAGACCCAGTACTTC.

This clone was seen repeatedly, ten times or more. The genes are TRBV5-5 and TRBJ2-7, with D possibly TRBD1 on 5 matching bases. V shed 3 bases and J shed 7 bases, with 8 bases lying between them. This CDR3 has 11 amino acids. Germline V CDR1 and CDR2: SGHKS, YYEKEE (reference sequence). CDR3 in DNA: TGTGCCAGCAGCTACCACAGGGAGCAGTACTTC. Its protein product is CASSYHREQYF. Filled out from reference TRBV5-5 and TRBJ2-7, the complete variable domain reads DAGVTQSPTHLIKTRGQQVTLRCSPISGHKSVSWYQQVLGQGPQFIFQYYEKEERGRGNFPDRFSARQFPNYSSELNVNALLLGDSALYLCASSYHREQYFGPGTRLTVT.

This clone is a singleton in its sample. The chain uses TRBV19 and TRBJ1-5; TRBD1 matches 9 bases. CDR3 size: 15 residues. Germline trimming cut 3 bases from V and 5 bases from J; bases unmatched to any gene: 5. Germline lookup yields CDR1 LNHDA and CDR2 SQIVND (reference sequence). CDR3 DNA sequence: TGTGCCAGTAGTATTACCGGGACAGGGTATCAGCCCCAGCATTTT. Its translation: CASSITGTGYQPQHF.

The rearrangement joins TRBV18 to TRBJ2-2; 11 positions agree with TRBD1. Germline trimming cut 6 bases from V and 4 bases from J; bases unmatched to any gene: 7. Germline lookup yields CDR1 KGHSH and CDR2 LQKENI. This CDR3 has 16 amino acids. The CDR3 coding sequence is TGTGCCAGCTCTCCAGGACAGGGGGCTATCACCGGGGAGCTGTTTTTT. Its translation is CASSPGQGAITGELFF. Drawing the rest from reference TRBV18 and TRBJ2-2, the complete variable domain is NAGVMQNPRHLVRRRGQEARLRCSPMKGHSHVYWYRQLPEEGLKFMVYLQKENIIDESGMPKERFSAEFPKEGPSILRIQQVVRGDSAAYFCASSPGQGAITGELFFGEGSRLTVL.

This clone was recorded a few times. The CDR3 region has the DNA TGTGCCAGCAGCGGGGACAGGGGTTATTCACCCCTCCACTTT. Translating gives CASSGDRGYSPLHF. This rearrangement joins TRBV9 to TRBJ1-6; TRBD1 matches 10 bases. CDR3 size: 14 residues. Germline CDR1 and CDR2: SGDLS and YYNGEE. Trimming removed 3 bases from V and 8 bases from J; junction bases left unmatched: 2.

This sequence joins TRBV30 and TRBJ1-5, with D unclear. From germline, CDR1 is GTSNPN and CDR2 SVGIG (reference sequence). Between the trimmed V and J ends, which lost 0 bases and 7 bases, there was a span of 10 bases. The CDR3 spans 13 residues. The DNA for the CDR3 is TGTGCCTGGAGTGTAGGTGGAGAACAGCCCCAGCATTTT. Translated, it gives CAWSVGGEQPQHF.

This sequence joins TRBV2 and TRBJ2-1; D is uncertain. The CDR3 is 15 amino acids. V lost 0 bases to trimming and J lost 3 bases, with 9 bases between them. CDR1 is SNHLY, CDR2 FYNNEI, per germline. The CDR3 loop is CASSEAASGYNEQFF. The CDR3 nucleotides are TGTGCCAGCAGTGAAGCGGCGTCGGGCTACAATGAGCAGTTCTTC.

The V call is TRBV7-2, the J call TRBJ2-3; D ambiguous. Germline V gene data show CDR1 as SGHTA and CDR2 as FQGNSA. Trimming stripped 3 bases from V and 6 bases from J, with 13 bases between. The CDR3 spans 14 residues. The CDR3 protein is CASSFAAGGDTQYF. The DNA for the CDR3 is TGTGCCAGCAGCTTCGCCGCTGGCGGTGATACGCAGTATTTT.

V gene TRBV5-1 combines with J gene TRBJ2-7; no firm D call. Looked up from germline, CDR1 is SGHRS and CDR2 is YFSETQ. The CDR3 loop spans 13 amino acids. V was clipped by 2 bases and J by 7 bases, with 13 bases between them. The DNA for the CDR3 is TGCGCCAGCAGCTTCTTCCCCGCCGGGGAGCAGTACTTC. It codes for CASSFFPAGEQYF.